This is a list of T cell receptor beta chains from one sample in a study of cytomegalovirus exposure and HLA in healthy donors. Generated by immunoSEQ multiplex PCR, the TCRdb table keeps only in-frame clones and is missing some. The sample lists some 67,000 clones; roughly 80% were seen once. The sequenced material came from PBMCs. These receptors all stem from a woman under 40 in good health and CMV-seronegative. Each CDR3 is given with its conserved first and last residue. Each record gives: D gene, clone size, V gene, J gene, CDR3 DNA, CDR3 protein. A D gene is named only where the DNA matches it firmly. Not all rows give a size; the values are once, few, many and, for expanded clones, a class.

D: TRBD1; size: .; V: TRBV18; J: TRBJ1-2; DNA: TGTGCCAGCTCACCACCGAACAGGGGCCTCCTGCGGGATGGCTACACCTTC; CDR3: CASSPPNRGLLRDGYTF
D: TRBD2; size: .; V: TRBV15; J: TRBJ2-5; DNA: TGTGCCACCAGCAGAGATCCGGGTGCGGGGGAAGAGACCCAGTACTTC; CDR3: CATSRDPGAGEETQYF
D: TRBD1; size: few; V: TRBV18; J: TRBJ2-3; DNA: TGTGCCAGCACCGGGACAGGGGCCCCAGATACGCAGTATTTT; CDR3: CASTGTGAPDTQYF
D: .; size: .; V: TRBV30; J: TRBJ1-1; DNA: TGTGCCTGGAGACCTAGGGGCATTACTGAAGCTTTCTTT; CDR3: CAWRPRGITEAFF
D: .; size: .; V: TRBV5-4; J: TRBJ1-1; DNA: TGTGCCAGCAGCTCCAAAAGGGGGTCAGGATTAAGGTTGGGCACTGAAGCTTTCTTT; CDR3: CASSSKRGSGLRLGTEAFF
D: TRBD2; size: .; V: TRBV7-2; J: TRBJ2-7; DNA: TGTGCCAGCAGCTTAGTCGGAACGGGGGGCTACGAGCAGTACTTC; CDR3: CASSLVGTGGYEQYF
D: .; size: .; V: TRBV7-9; J: TRBJ1-1; DNA: TGTGCCAGCAGCTTAGAACACTTGCGGACTGAAGCTTTCTTT; CDR3: CASSLEHLRTEAFF
D: TRBD1; size: .; V: TRBV6-1; J: TRBJ1-2; DNA: TGTGCCAGTTCCACTTGGACAGGGTCTAACTATGGCTACACCTTC; CDR3: CASSTWTGSNYGYTF
D: .; size: .; V: TRBV5-1; J: TRBJ1-2; DNA: TGCGCCAGCAGCTTGCCAGGGGTACACTATGGCTACACCTTC; CDR3: CASSLPGVHYGYTF
D: .; size: .; V: TRBV7-9; J: TRBJ1-2; DNA: TGTGCCAGCACCTTGGACAACGCCGACTATGGCTACACCTTC; CDR3: CASTLDNADYGYTF
D: TRBD1; size: .; V: TRBV13; J: TRBJ1-1; DNA: TGTGCCAGCAGCTTACGGACAGGGGGCGGTGAAGCTTTCTTT; CDR3: CASSLRTGGGEAFF
D: TRBD1; size: .; V: TRBV7-2; J: TRBJ1-5; DNA: TGTGCCAGCAGCTTACAGGGGGGTTATCAGCCCCAGCATTTT; CDR3: CASSLQGGYQPQHF
D: .; size: .; V: TRBV4-3; J: TRBJ1-2; DNA: TGCGCCAGCAGCCAAGATATTAACATCCTCTATGGCTACACCTTC; CDR3: CASSQDINILYGYTF
D: TRBD1; size: .; V: TRBV25-1; J: TRBJ1-4; DNA: TGTGCCAGCAGTGAACCCGGCCGGGACAGGGAATCAAATGAAAAACTGTTTTTT; CDR3: CASSEPGRDRESNEKLFF
D: .; size: .; V: TRBV28; J: TRBJ2-1; DNA: TGTGCCAGCAGTTTCCATGACAGGGGAGGGGATGAGCAGTTCTTC; CDR3: CASSFHDRGGDEQFF
D: .; size: few; V: TRBV4-1; J: TRBJ2-3; DNA: TGCGCCAGCAGCCCAATGGGGGGAAAAGGGGGCACAGATACGCAGTATTTT; CDR3: CASSPMGGKGGTDTQYF
D: .; size: .; V: TRBV19; J: TRBJ2-6; DNA: TGTGCCAGTAGCCTGGAGCTCTCTGGGGCCAACGTCCTGACTTTC; CDR3: CASSLELSGANVLTF
D: TRBD2; size: .; V: TRBV18; J: TRBJ2-7; DNA: TGTGCCAGCCCACCACCGGGGAGGGCCCCCTACGAGCAGTACTTC; CDR3: CASPPPGRAPYEQYF
D: TRBD1; size: once; V: TRBV5-1; J: TRBJ1-4; DNA: TGCGCCAGCAGCTTGGTGGGACAGTCTAATGAAAAACTGTTTTTT; CDR3: CASSLVGQSNEKLFF
D: TRBD1; size: .; V: TRBV19; J: TRBJ1-5; DNA: TGTGCCAGTAGTCCGACCAGGGGGCGGTATCAGCCCCAGCATTTT; CDR3: CASSPTRGRYQPQHF
D: TRBD1; size: .; V: TRBV10-3; J: TRBJ1-2; DNA: TGTGCCATCCGAGGGACAGGGGGCCCGCCTAACTATGGCTACACCTTC; CDR3: CAIRGTGGPPNYGYTF
D: TRBD1; size: .; V: TRBV7-9; J: TRBJ1-2; DNA: TGTGCCAGCAGCTTAGATTCAGGGGGCGGTGGCTACACCTTC; CDR3: CASSLDSGGGGYTF
D: .; size: .; V: TRBV6-5; J: TRBJ1-2; DNA: TGTGCCAGCAGTTACGGGGGCGGAGGCTACACCTTC; CDR3: CASSYGGGGYTF
D: TRBD1; size: .; V: TRBV6-1; J: TRBJ2-1; DNA: TGTGCCAGCAGTGAAGGAATGGGACAGGGGGCGCGGAATGAGCAGTTCTTC; CDR3: CASSEGMGQGARNEQFF